Detailed here is one T cell receptor beta chain. Its antigen is still unknown. This specimen belongs to a study of shared clonotypes between healthy human individuals. Study results and caveats: Generally, naive subsets came out with larger estimated richness than memory subsets.

The V and J ends lost 0 bases and 2 bases respectively, with 12 bases between them. Germline CDR1 SGHNT, CDR2 YYREEE (reference sequence). The CDR3 spans 16 residues. In the original workflow: Junction-only immunoSEQ sequences carried no quality scores, so filtering differed. The method was immunoSEQ multiplex PCR; TCRdb's version includes in-frame clones alone and lacks a portion of them. V, J and clone size were drawn from that table, and D and trimming were deduced from the DNA. The sample has 2 million to 3 million clones; 80% to 95% are singletons. CD4+ cells yielded CD45RA+ naive and CD45RA-negative memory subsets.

The sequence was obtained from a man aged 18 to 29 in good health. Some clones in this sample may be carry-over from other donors' samples. J is TRBJ1-3 and V is TRBV5-4, with a tentative D call TRBD1 (6 bases). The sample comprised naive CD4+ T cells from PBMCs. Subset given: CD45RA+ positively selected. CDR3 nucleotides: TGTGCCAGCAGCTTGGAAGGGGCAGGGGCTGGAAACACCATATATTTT. This sequence encodes CASSLEGAGAGNTIYF.